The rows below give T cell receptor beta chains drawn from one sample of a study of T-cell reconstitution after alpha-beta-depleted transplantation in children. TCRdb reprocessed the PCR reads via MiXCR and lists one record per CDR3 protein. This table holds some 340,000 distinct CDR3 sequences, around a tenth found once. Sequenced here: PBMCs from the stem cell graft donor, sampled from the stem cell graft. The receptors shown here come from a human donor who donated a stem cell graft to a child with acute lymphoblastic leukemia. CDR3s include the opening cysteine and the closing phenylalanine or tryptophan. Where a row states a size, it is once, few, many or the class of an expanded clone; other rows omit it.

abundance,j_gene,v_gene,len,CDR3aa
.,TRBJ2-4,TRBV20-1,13,CSASREGKNIQYF
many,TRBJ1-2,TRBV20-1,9,CSADRDTTF
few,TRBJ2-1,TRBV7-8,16,CASSLIAGLAGVEQFF
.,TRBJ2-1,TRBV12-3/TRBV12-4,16,CASSLPASGRAVEQFF
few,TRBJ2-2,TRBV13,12,CASSFLAGELFF
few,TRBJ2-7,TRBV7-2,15,CASSSTGTPGLEQYF
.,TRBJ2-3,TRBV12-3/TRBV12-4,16,CASRESVSGRGDTQYF
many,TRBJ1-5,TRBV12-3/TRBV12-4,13,CASKDGDNQPQHF
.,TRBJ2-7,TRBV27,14,CASSPGGGRYEQYF
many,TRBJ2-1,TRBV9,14,CASTPWGSYNEQFF
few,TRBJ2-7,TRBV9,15,CASSVNTAQGYEQYF
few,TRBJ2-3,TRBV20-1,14,CSARTGGGWDTQYF
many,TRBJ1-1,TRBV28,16,CASSLPPPGPGDEAFF
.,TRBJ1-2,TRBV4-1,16,CASSQDWDVGYHGYTF
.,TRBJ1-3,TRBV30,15,CACRHKGYSGNTIYF
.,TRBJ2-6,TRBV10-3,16,CAISVELISGANVLTF
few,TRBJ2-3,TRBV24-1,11,CATSGLDTQYF
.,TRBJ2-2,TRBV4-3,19,CASSQDARMQGSYTGELFF
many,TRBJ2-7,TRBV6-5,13,CASSYSVSYEQYF
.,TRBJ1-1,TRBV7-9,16,CASHSRDRGLNTEAFF
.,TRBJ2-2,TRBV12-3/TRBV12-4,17,CASSYRTGPIATGELFF
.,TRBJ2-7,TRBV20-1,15,CSARGVLAGVKEQYF
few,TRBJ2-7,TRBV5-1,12,CASSGKDYEQYF
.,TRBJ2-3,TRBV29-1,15,CSVDPEGGRPDTQYF
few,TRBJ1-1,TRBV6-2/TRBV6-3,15,CASSGHPGFNTEAFF
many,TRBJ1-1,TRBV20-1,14,CSARAAGTRAEAFF
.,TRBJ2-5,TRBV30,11,CAWSGTGTQYF
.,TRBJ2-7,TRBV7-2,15,CASSVLAGAPYEQYF
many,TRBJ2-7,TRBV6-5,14,CASSYSVQAYEQYF
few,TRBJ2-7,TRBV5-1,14,CASRSQDGSYEQYF
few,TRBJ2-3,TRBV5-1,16,CASSVGLAGKTDTQYF
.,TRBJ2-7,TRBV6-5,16,CASSYSDTSGIYEQYF
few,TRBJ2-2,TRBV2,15,CASKMGLAGNGELFF
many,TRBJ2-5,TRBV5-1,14,CASSLAQLQETQYF
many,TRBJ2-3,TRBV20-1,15,CSASRLAGTTDTQYF
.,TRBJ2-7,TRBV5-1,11,CASSATYEQYF
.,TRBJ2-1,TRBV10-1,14,CASSADQGANEQFF
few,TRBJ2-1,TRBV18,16,CASSPFTTAADNEQFF
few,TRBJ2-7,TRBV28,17,CASSLWLAGANSHEQYF
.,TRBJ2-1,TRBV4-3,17,CASSQDTSLAGGNEQFF
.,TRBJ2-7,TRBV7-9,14,CASSLASLGYEQYF
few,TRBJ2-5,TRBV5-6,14,CASSLGLGVETQYF
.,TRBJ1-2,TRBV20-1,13,CSATRTTNYGYTF
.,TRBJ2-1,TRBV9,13,CASSVLAGYEQFF
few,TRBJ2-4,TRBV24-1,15,CATSGSGQGGNIQYF
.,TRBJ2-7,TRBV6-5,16,CASSYSRLAQIYDQYF
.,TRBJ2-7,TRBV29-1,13,CSVEVGVTYEQYF
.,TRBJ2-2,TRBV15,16,CATSSGTSRNTGELFF
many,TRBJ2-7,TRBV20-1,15,CSASILTSGLYEQYF
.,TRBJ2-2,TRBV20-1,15,CSAPFAGANTGELFF
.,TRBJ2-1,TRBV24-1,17,CATSDATRQGAIHEQFF
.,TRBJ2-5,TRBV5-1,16,CASSYIGTSGRETQYF
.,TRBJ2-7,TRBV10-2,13,CASSPLGVGEQYF
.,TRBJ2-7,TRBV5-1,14,CASSLLGEQYEQYF
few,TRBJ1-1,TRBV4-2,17,CASSQGTGGRLNTEAFF
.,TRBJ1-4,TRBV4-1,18,CASSRPGSRGTTNEKLFF
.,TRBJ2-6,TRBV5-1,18,CASSTSGRPYSGANGLTF
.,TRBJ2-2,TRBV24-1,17,CATSGRAAGGGTGELFF
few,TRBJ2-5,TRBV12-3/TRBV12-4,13,CASSPSGQETQYF
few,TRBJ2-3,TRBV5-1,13,CASSDTGADTQYF